The rows below give T cell receptor beta chains drawn from one sample of a study of T cell changes during pregnancy in multiple sclerosis. Here immunoSEQ multiplex PCR was the method, and the copy in TCRdb shows in-frame clones only, minus some. The data show around 77,000 clones, with around nine tenths seen just once and approximately 1.1% held by the top ten. This material consisted of peripheral blood, taken in the third trimester of pregnancy. The receptor source for this set is a female donor with multiple sclerosis, enrolled in a pregnancy study. CDR3s include the opening cysteine and the closing phenylalanine or tryptophan. A D gene is named only where the DNA matches it firmly. Not every row has a clone size; where given, it reads once, few, many or a size class.

d_call clone_size v_call cdr3_length cdr3_aa
- - TRBV7-3 16 CASRLLGLHSNTEAFF
- - TRBV9 17 CASSVTVPGSGANVLTF
TRBD1 - TRBV27 15 CASSTGVGVYYEQYF
TRBD2 - TRBV27 14 CASSLRGRGGTQYF
- - TRBV5-6 15 CASSLWGDGNQPQHF
- - TRBV28 11 CASSLGPSAFF
TRBD1 - TRBV28 15 CASSFRGQGGNEQFF
TRBD2 - TRBV28 14 CASSGGLVNYEQFF
- few TRBV30 11 CAVGGGSEAFF
- - TRBV5-6 13 CASSPTGVYEQYF
TRBD2 - TRBV11-3 16 CASSAQTSGRTDTQYF
- - TRBV6-1 15 CASRPGSGPYNEQFF
- - TRBV5-5 16 CASSPWGGGEGTEAFF
- - TRBV5-1 15 CASSLAGSGSYGYTF
TRBD1 - TRBV4-1 16 CASSQVDRVGNQPQHF
- - TRBV5-1 14 CASSLASPGNEQFF
TRBD2 - TRBV11-2 14 CASSSLAGEGTQYF
- - TRBV19 15 CASSIDWQQSYEQYF
- - TRBV30 12 CALFRLQETQYF
- once TRBV7-6 17 CASSLGQSFSTNEKLFF
TRBD1 - TRBV19 14 CASSAGTGGYEQYF
- - TRBV5-1 14 CASSFSQGNYGYTF
- once TRBV28 15 CASSFWGRLNTEAFF
- - TRBV27 14 CASRGWGHIYEQYF
- - TRBV2 12 CASSTGLTEAFF
- - TRBV5-4 16 CASRIVQGRNTGELFF
- - TRBV11-2 15 CASSLSQGMNTEAFF
TRBD1 - TRBV7-6 14 CASSLGGTGETQYF
- - TRBV5-1 14 CASSPGWQQETQYF
- - TRBV5-6 15 CASSSGDGGYNEQFF